Listed below are T cell receptor beta chains from one sample, sequenced in a study of T cells expressing NK-cell markers. One entry per CDR3 protein, without DNA, is what TCRdb gives after re-calling the 5' RACE reads. Recorded here are about 400,000 distinct CDR3 sequences; the top ten clones represent around 11%. Sequencing was carried out using blood T cells: a sorted CD56 or NKG2C T cell subset, CD4+ or CD8+ T cells, or bulk PBMC T cells (not recorded which). The receptors come from a woman aged 45 to 65 in good health. CDR3s include the opening cysteine and the closing phenylalanine or tryptophan. Each record gives: V gene, J gene, CDR3 protein.

>TRBV29-1|TRBJ2-7
CSVAPTGFSEQYF
>TRBV19|TRBJ2-2
CASRKLGQPNTGELFF
>TRBV4-1|TRBJ2-1
CASRRGMGLAGNNEQFF
>TRBV10-3|TRBJ2-3
CAISGTGRPDTQYF
>TRBV7-6|TRBJ2-1
CASSSIEGLAGGHEQFF
>TRBV5-1|TRBJ1-4
CASSLKVQGSGNEKLFF
>TRBV11-2|TRBJ1-4
CASSYGRDSEKLFF
>TRBV15|TRBJ1-5
CATSLRSNQPQHF
>TRBV19|TRBJ2-3
CASSASYTQYF
>TRBV7-9|TRBJ2-1
CASSLSQPSRGEQFF
>TRBV29-1|TRBJ2-2
CSVSVAVTGELFF
>TRBV12-3/TRBV12-4|TRBJ1-1
CASSLAGFTEAFF
>TRBV18|TRBJ2-1
CASSPNTERTDNEQFF
>TRBV20-1|TRBJ2-3
CSARAGLAGVDTQYF
>TRBV3-1|TRBJ1-5
CASSQGRSSNQPQHF
>TRBV5-1|TRBJ1-2
CASSLDMGDGYTF
>TRBV5-1|TRBJ1-5
CASSWLGETSQPQHF
>TRBV6-5|TRBJ2-2
CASSYATTGMLGELFF
>TRBV20-1|TRBJ2-1
CSATGLAGGSVVNEQFF
>TRBV7-2|TRBJ1-1
CASSSTGTNPLEAFF
>TRBV20-1|TRBJ2-1
CSAPGLASGLSYNEQFF
>TRBV11-2|TRBJ2-7
CASSFAGTLYSGRNSYEQYF
>TRBV10-3|TRBJ2-1
CAISDQGLAGPEQFF
>TRBV20-1|TRBJ2-7
CSARDLMRVDEQYF
>TRBV6-1|TRBJ1-4
CASNFDRAGKLFF
>TRBV11-1|TRBJ2-2
CASSLQGALGTGELFF
>TRBV6-5|TRBJ2-1
CASTSEGVLSGSYNEQFF
>TRBV9|TRBJ1-1
CASSSRGGANTEAFF
>TRBV4-1|TRBJ2-1
CASSLGLAGWDEQFF
>TRBV12-3/TRBV12-4|TRBJ1-5
CASSLTGGAGQPQHF
>TRBV12-3/TRBV12-4|TRBJ2-3
CASSLVGGSGDTQYF
>TRBV6-2/TRBV6-3|TRBJ1-2
CASREGYNRNYGYTF
>TRBV29-1|TRBJ2-1
CSVTTGTSERRQFF
>TRBV20-1|TRBJ1-5
CSASAPNILIVMVNQPQHF
>TRBV6-5|TRBJ1-4
CASSYSERLNEKLFF
>TRBV11-3|TRBJ2-2
CASSPIAGSSIGELFF
>TRBV11-2|TRBJ2-6
CASSPRGELGGANVLTF
>TRBV5-6|TRBJ2-2
CASSLDEAPTGELFF
>TRBV20-1|TRBJ2-1
CSATRNLGQASEQFF
>TRBV5-5|TRBJ1-1
CASSKRRLNTEAFF
>TRBV12-3/TRBV12-4|TRBJ1-4
CASKPRRGNEKLFF
>TRBV18|TRBJ2-1
CASSPPLGGVVQFF
>TRBV24-1|TRBJ2-5
CATNRAWTSVETQYF